This record covers a single T cell receptor beta chain. Its antigen is not identified. The sample belongs to a study of response to subunit inactivated influenza vaccine. Study findings and constraints: Authors proposed each seasonal influenza vaccination draws in few new T cells.

TCRdb ran MiXCR on the RT-PCR reads and lists one entry per CDR3 protein. The profile covers hundreds of thousands of distinct CDR3 sequences, with approximately 16% appearing a single time and less than 4% taken by the ten largest. CDR3 length: 14 residues. V shed 4 bases and J shed 3 bases, with 12 bases lying between them. J is TRBJ1-1 and V is TRBV12-3 or TRBV12-4, with TRBD1 as a possible D gene (6 bases). The origin of this receptor is a man between 45 and 75 years old who received an inactivated influenza vaccine. The material sequenced was CD4+ T cells sorted from PBMCs, taken roughly 24 months after vaccination. The CDR3 sequence is CASSSRPGDTEAFF. The CDR3 DNA is TGTGCCAGCAGTTCACGGCCAGGGGACACTGAAGCTTTCTTT.